This entry is about one T cell receptor (beta chain). Its antigen is currently unknown. Authors' data handling: Sequence data from immunoSEQ were junction-only and lacked quality scores; consequently, filtering differed. Sequencing was performed with immunoSEQ multiplex PCR; in TCRdb, only in-frame clones are kept and a portion is missing. V, J and clone size reflect that table, while D and trimming were determined from the DNA. The sample has around 330,000 clones; roughly 70% are singletons. The CDR3 loop spans 19 amino acids. Germline V CDR1 and CDR2: SGHRS, YFSETQ. V gave up 6 bases and J gave up 5 bases; unmatched junction bases: 16. The data derive from a study of shared clonotypes between healthy human individuals. In the study overall: Participating donors consisted of two women and a few men aged 18 to 49.

General study points: Clonotypes that were shared across a handful of donors made up around 5% of naive CD4 clonotypes. The generation probabilities recorded for non-shared clonotypes fell below those of clonotypes shared by all four donors.

The sequencing sample was made of memory CD4+ T cells sorted from blood. The subset: CD45RA-negative fraction. The origin of this receptor is a man younger than 40 in good health. This chain uses TRBV5-1 with TRBJ2-1; 14 bases fit TRBD2. This CDR3 is CASTFKTSGRAGSNNEQFF. DNA of the CDR3: TGCGCCAGCACCTTCAAGACTAGCGGGAGGGCCGGAAGCAACAATGAGCAGTTCTTC.